This T cell receptor (beta chain) was recovered during a study of T cell responses to AZD1222 COVID-19 vaccine. Overall study findings and caveats: Nearly half of spike-specific TCRs reportedly target variant regions that are unmutated in the B.1.351 and B.1.1.7 variants. Donors skewed white British and female; clonal diversity was possibly underestimated.

The data were produced by immunoSEQ multiplex PCR, yet TCRdb's version contains in-frame clones alone and is incomplete. The table includes 60,000 to 85,000 clones, more than 75% detected once. About this clone: The antigen is unknown.

Germline V CDR1 and CDR2: SGDLS, YYNGEE. The V gene end was trimmed by 6 bases and the J gene end by 4 bases; junction bases not matched to a gene: 5. The CDR3 covers 13 residues. Material: peripheral blood, obtained 28 days after the second dose of the MenACWY control vaccine. The source is an adult who received the MenACWY meningococcal vaccine as a control. This chain connects TRBV9 to TRBJ2-5; 8 bases are shared with TRBD2. Here the CDR3 DNA reads TGTGCCAGCAACCCGGGGGGGATAGAGACCCAGTACTTC. This codes for CASNPGGIETQYF.